The sequence of this T cell receptor beta chain was determined in a study of identical twins. Study-wide points: Beta out-of-frame twin sharing showed a weaker excess. Cross-sectional statistical analysis was relied on for the conclusions, without the same donors being followed. Invariant cells of the MAIT and iNKT types might have partly distorted the zero-insertion analyses. Abundant cord blood beta clonotypes carried fewer insertions; memory repertoires showed none.

Points on this clonotype: What it binds is unknown.

Each CDR3 protein gets one entry after TCRdb re-called the 5' RACE reads with MiXCR. The table lists approximately 670,000 distinct CDR3 sequences, around 6.1% of them singletons, with 1.5% to 2% in the top ten. The ends were cut back, 0 bases at V and 7 bases at J, with 13 bases in the middle. Germline V gene lookup returns CDR1 SGHRS and CDR2 YFSETQ. CDR3 length: 15 residues. This TCR derives from a man younger than 30 in good health. The sequencing sample was made of naive T cells sorted from blood. This rearrangement joins TRBV5-1 to TRBJ1-4, with a tentative D call TRBD1 (5 bases). CDR3 sequence reads: CASSLGAGDIEKLFF. The CDR3 nucleotides read TGCGCCAGCAGCTTGGGCGCGGGGGATATTGAAAAACTGTTTTTT.